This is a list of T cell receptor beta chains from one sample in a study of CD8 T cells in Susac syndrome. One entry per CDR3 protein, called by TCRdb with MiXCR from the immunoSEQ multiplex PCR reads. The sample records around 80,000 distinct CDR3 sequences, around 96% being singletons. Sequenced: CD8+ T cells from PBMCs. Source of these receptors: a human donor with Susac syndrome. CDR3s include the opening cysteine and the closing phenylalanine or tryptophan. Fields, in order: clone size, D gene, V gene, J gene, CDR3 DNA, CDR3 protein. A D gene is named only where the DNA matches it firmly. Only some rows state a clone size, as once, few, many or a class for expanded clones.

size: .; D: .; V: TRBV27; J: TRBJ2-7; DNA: TGTGCCAGCAGTCCTCGGGGCTGCCGCGGTTGCTCCTACGAGCAGTACTTC; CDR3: CASSPRGCRGCSYEQYF
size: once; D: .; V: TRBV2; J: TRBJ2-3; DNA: TGTGCCAGCAATGGACGGGGACGGTCTAGCACAGATACGCAGTATTTT; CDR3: CASNGRGRSSTDTQYF
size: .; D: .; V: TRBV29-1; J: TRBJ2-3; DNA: TGCAGCGGTGACCCAGGGGAGTCCACAGATACGCAGTATTTT; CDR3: CSGDPGESTDTQYF
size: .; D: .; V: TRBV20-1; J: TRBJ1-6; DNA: TGCAGTGCTAGTCGGGATGAGTATAATTCACCCCTCCACTTT; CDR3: CSASRDEYNSPLHF
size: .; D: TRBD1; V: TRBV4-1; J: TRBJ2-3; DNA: TGCGCCAGCAGCCAACCCGGGACAGCAGCAGATACGCAGTATTTT; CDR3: CASSQPGTAADTQYF
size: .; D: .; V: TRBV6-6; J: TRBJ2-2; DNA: TGTGCCAGCACCCAGGGGAGCGGGGAGCTGTTTTTT; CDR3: CASTQGSGELFF
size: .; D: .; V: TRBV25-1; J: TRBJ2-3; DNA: TGTGCCAGCAGTGGTGGGGGAAGCACAGATACGCAGTATTTT; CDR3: CASSGGGSTDTQYF
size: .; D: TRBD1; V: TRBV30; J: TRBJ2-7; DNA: TGTGCCTGGGGACAGGGGGCCTACGAGCAGTACTTC; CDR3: CAWGQGAYEQYF
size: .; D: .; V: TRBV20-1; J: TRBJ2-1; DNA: TGCAGTGCTAGAGAAACGTCGGGGGGCCCCGTCTACAATGAGCAGTTCTTC; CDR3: CSARETSGGPVYNEQFF
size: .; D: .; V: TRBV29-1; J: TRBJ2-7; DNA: TGCAGCGCCATATTGCGGACAGATGACCTTTACGAGCAGTACTTC; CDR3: CSAILRTDDLYEQYF
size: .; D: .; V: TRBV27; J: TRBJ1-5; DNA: TGTGCCAGCAGTACCGATAGCAATCAGCCCCAGCATTTT; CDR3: CASSTDSNQPQHF
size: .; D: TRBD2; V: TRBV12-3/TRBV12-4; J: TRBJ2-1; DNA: TGTGCCAGCAGTGGGACTAGCGGGAGGCCCTCCATGAGAGAGCAGTTCTTC; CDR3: CASSGTSGRPSMREQFF
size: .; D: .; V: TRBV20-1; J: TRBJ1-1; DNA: TGCAGGGGTACTGAAGCTTTCTTT; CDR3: CRGTEAFF
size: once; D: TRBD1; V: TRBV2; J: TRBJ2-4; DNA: TGTGCCAGCTATTTCGGACAGGAAAACATTCAGTACTTC; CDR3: CASYFGQENIQYF
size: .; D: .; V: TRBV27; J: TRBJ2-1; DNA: TGTGCCAGCAGTTTATTGGGGAACAATGAGCAGTTCTTC; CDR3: CASSLLGNNEQFF
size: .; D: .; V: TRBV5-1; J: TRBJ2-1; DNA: TGCGCCAGCAGAAGTGGGCTTGGCTACAATGAGCAGTTCTTC; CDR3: CASRSGLGYNEQFF
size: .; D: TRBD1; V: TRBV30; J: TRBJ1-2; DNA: TGTGCCTGGAGGGTTTCAGGGGGGCTTCATGGCTACACCTTC; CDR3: CAWRVSGGLHGYTF
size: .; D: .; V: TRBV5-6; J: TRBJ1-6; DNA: TGTGCCAGCACCGGAGGAAATTCACCCCTCCACTTT; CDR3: CASTGGNSPLHF
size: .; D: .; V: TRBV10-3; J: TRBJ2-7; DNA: TGTGCCATCAGCCTCGACATTACCGACGAGCAGTACTTC; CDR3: CAISLDITDEQYF
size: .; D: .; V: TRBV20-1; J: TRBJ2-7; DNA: TGCAGTGCTCTCTGGACTGACTACGAGCAGTACTTC; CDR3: CSALWTDYEQYF
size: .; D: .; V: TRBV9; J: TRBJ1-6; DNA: TGTGCCAGCAGCGTAGGAGGGCAACGTTCACCCCTCCACTTT; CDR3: CASSVGGQRSPLHF
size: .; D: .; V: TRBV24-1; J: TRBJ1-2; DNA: TGTGCCACCAGTGATTCCGCCAGGGCTGGCTACACCTTC; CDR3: CATSDSARAGYTF
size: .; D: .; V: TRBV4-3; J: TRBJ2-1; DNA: TGCGCCAGCAGCCAAGATGTCCCAGGGCCCAATGAGCAGTTCTTC; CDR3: CASSQDVPGPNEQFF
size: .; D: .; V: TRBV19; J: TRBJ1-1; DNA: TGTGCCAGTAGCCTCGGACAGATTGAAGCTTTCTTT; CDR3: CASSLGQIEAFF
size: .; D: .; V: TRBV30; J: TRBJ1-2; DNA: TGTGCCTGGAGAACTACCTACCTCTATGGCTACACCTTC; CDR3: CAWRTTYLYGYTF
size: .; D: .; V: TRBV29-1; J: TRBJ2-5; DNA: TGCAGCGTTGAGTATGGCAGGGGCCAAGAGACCCAGTACTTC; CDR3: CSVEYGRGQETQYF
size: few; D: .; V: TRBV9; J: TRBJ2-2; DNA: TGTGCCAGCAGTCGGGAGAACACCGGGGAGCTGTTTTTT; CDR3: CASSRENTGELFF
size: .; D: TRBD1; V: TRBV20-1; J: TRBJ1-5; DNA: TGCAGTGCTAGAGCCGACAGGGGAGGTCAGCCCCAGCATTTT; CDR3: CSARADRGGQPQHF
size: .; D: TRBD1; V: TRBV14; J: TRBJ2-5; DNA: TGTGCCAGCAGCCAATATCCAGTCGGGACAGATCAAGAGACCCAGTACTTC; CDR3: CASSQYPVGTDQETQYF